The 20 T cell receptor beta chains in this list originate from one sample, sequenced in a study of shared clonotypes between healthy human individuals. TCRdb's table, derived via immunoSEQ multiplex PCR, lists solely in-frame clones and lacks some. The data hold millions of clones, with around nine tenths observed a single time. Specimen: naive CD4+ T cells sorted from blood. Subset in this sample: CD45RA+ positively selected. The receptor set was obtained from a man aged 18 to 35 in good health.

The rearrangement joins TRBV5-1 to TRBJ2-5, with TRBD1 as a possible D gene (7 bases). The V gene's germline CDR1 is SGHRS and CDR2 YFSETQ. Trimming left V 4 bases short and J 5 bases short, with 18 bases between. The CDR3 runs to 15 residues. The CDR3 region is CASSPGGQGGETQYF. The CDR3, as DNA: TGCGCCAGCAGCCCAGGGGGGCAGGGCGGGGAGACCCAGTACTTC.

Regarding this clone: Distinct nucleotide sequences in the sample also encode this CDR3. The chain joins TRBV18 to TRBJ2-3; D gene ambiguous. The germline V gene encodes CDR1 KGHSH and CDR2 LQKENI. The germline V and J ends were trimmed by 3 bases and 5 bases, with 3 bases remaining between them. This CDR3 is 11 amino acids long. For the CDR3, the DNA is TGTGCCAGCTCACCGGAAGATACGCAGTATTTT. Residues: CASSPEDTQYF.

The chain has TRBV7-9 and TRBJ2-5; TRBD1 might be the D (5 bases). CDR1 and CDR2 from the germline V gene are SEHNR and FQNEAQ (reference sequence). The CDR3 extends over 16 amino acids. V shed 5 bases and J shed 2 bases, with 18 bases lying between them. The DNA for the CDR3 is TGTGCCAGCAGCCTCCAAGGGGCTGGGCCTCAAGAGACCCAGTACTTC. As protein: CASSLQGAGPQETQYF.

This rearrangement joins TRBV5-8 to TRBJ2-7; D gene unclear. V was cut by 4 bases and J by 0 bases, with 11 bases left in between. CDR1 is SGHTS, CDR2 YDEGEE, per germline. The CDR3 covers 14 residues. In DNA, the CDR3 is TGTGCCAGCAGCCCCCGTACTCCCTCCTACGAGCAGTACTTC. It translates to CASSPRTPSYEQYF.

In DNA form, the CDR3 reads TGTGCCAGCAGCCAAACGTTCATGAATGAGCAGTTCTTC. Its protein is CASSQTFMNEQFF. The rearrangement joins TRBV7-2 to TRBJ2-1, with no clear D. The germline CDR1 and CDR2 sequences are SGHTA and FQGNSA. The CDR3 consists of 13 residues. V gave up 5 bases and J gave up 7 bases, with 12 bases separating them. The full variable domain, rest sourced from reference TRBV7-2 and TRBJ2-1, is GAGVSQSPSNKVTEKGKDVELRCDPISGHTALYWYRQSLGQGLEFLIYFQGNSAPDKSGLPSDRFSAERTGGSVSTLTIQRTQQEDSAVYLCASSQTFMNEQFFGPGTRLTVL.

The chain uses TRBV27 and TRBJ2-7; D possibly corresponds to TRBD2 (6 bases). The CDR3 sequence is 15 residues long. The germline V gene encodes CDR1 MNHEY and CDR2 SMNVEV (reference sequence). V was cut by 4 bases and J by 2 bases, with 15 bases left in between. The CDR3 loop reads CASSSIGEAAYEQYF. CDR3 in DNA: TGTGCCAGCAGTTCCATAGGGGAGGCGGCCTACGAGCAGTACTTC.

The DNA for the CDR3 is TGTGCCAGCAGCTTAGCAGGGAGAGACTCCGGGGAGCTGTTTTTT. Translated: CASSLAGRDSGELFF. This rearrangement joins TRBV7-3 to TRBJ2-2; D might be TRBD1 or TRBD2, each matching 5 bases. From germline, CDR1 is SGHTA and CDR2 FQGTGA. The CDR3 has 15 residues. The V gene lost 2 bases and the J gene lost 6 bases, with 13 bases spanning the gap.

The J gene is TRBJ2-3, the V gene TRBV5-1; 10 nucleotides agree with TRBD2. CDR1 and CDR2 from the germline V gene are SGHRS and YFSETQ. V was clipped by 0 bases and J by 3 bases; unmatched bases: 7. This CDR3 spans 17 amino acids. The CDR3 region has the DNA TGCGCCAGCAGCTTGGCTAGCGGGGGACCTTTAACAGATACGCAGTATTTT. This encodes CASSLASGGPLTDTQYF.

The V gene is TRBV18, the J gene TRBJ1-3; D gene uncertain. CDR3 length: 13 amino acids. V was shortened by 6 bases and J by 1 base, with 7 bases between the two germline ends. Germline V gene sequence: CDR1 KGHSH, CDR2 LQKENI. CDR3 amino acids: CASSYSSGNTIYF. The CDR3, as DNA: TGTGCCAGCTCGTACAGTTCTGGAAACACCATATATTTT.

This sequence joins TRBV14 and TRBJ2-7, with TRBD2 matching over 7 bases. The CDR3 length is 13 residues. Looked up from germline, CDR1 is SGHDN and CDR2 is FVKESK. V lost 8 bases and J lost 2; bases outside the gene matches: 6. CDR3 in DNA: TGTGCCAGCGGTCCCGCGGGAGCCTACGAGCAGTACTTC. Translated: CASGPAGAYEQYF.

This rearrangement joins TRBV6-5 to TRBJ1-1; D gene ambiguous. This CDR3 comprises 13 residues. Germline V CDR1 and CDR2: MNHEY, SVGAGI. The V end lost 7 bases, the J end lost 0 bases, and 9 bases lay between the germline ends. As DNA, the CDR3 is TGTGCCAGCATAGGGTACATGAACACTGAAGCTTTCTTT. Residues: CASIGYMNTEAFF.

The CDR3 DNA reads TGTGCCAGTAGTTTGGGGACAGGGTACCAAGAGACCCAGTACTTC. This translates into CASSLGTGYQETQYF. The rearrangement uses TRBV19 and TRBJ2-5; 9 positions agree with TRBD1. CDR1 and CDR2 (germline): LNHDA, SQIVND (reference sequence). The CDR3 spans 15 residues. Trimming cost V 5 bases and J 0 bases; bases outside gene matches: 4.

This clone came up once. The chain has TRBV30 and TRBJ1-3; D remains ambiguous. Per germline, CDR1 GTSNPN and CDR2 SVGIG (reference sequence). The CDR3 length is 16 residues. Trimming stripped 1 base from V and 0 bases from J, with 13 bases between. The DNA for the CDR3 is TGTGCCTGGAGTGGTTCTTATTCTCTCTCTGGAAACACCATATATTTT. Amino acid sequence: CAWSGSYSLSGNTIYF. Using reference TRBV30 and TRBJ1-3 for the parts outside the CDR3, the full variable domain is SQTIHQWPATLVQPVGSPLSLECTVEGTSNPNLYWYRQAAGRGLQLLFYSVGIGQISSEVPQNLSASRPQDRQFILSSKKLLLSDSGFYLCAWSGSYSLSGNTIYFGEGSWLTVV.

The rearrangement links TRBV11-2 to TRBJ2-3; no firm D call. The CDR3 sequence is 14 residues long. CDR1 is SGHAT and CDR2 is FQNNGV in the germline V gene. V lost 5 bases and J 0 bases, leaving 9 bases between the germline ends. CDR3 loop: CASSRTISTDTQYF. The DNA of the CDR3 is TGTGCCAGCAGCCGAACCATTAGCACAGATACGCAGTATTTT.

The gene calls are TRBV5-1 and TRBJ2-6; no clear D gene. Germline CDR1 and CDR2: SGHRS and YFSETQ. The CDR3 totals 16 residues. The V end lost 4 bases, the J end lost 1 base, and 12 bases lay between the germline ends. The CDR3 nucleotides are TGCGCCAGCAGCGCACGGCCTCATTCTGGGGCCAACGTCCTGACTTTC. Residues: CASSARPHSGANVLTF.

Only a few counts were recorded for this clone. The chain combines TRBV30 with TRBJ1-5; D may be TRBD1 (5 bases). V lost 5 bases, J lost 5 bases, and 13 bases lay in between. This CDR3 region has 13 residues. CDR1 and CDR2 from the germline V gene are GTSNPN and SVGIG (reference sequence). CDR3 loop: CAWAGTFDQPQHF. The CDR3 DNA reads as TGTGCCTGGGCAGGGACTTTCGATCAGCCCCAGCATTTT.

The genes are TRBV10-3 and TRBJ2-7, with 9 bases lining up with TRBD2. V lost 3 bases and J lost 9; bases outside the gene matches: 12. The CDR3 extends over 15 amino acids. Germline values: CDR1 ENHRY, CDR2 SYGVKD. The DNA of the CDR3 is TGTGCCATCAGTGAAACCCCCGGGCTAGCGGGGCGGCAGTACTTC. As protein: CAISETPGLAGRQYF.

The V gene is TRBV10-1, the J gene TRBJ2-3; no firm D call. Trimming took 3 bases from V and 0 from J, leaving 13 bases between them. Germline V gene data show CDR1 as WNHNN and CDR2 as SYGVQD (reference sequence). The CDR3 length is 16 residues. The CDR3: CASSDPRVDSTDTQYF. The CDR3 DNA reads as TGCGCCAGCAGTGACCCTCGGGTCGATAGCACAGATACGCAGTATTTT.

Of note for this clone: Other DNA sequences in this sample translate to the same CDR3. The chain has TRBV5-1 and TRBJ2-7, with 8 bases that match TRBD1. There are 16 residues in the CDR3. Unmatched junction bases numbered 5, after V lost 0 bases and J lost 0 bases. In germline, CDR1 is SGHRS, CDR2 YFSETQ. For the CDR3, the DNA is TGCGCCAGCAGCTTGGGCGGGACAGGCGTCTCCTACGAGCAGTACTTC. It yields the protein CASSLGGTGVSYEQYF.

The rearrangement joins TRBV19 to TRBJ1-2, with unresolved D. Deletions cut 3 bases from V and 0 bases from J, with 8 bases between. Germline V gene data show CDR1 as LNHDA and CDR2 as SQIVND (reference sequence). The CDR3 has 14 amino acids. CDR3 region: CASSIYISNYGYTF. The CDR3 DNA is TGTGCCAGTAGTATCTATATTTCTAACTATGGCTACACCTTC.